These 5 T cell receptor beta chains share one sample of origin, sequenced in a study of identical twins. Each CDR3 protein is one row after TCRdb ran MiXCR on the 5' RACE reads. Seen here are 500,000 to 550,000 distinct CDR3 sequences, approximately 20% observed once, and the top ten hold more than 0.4%. The data were also submitted as part of a second study, on yellow fever vaccine responses in identical twins.

Specimen: CD4+ T cells sorted from blood. The receptors here all came from a woman under 30 in good health.

This clonotype was seen only a few times. The chain has TRBV20-1 and TRBJ2-1; D remains ambiguous. Trimming left V 6 bases short and J 2 bases short, with 17 bases between. The CDR3 is 15 residues long. Germline CDR1 and CDR2: DFQATT and SNEGSKA (reference sequence). The CDR3: CSARKGYQTYNEQFF. The CDR3 DNA reads TGCAGTGCCAGAAAGGGCTACCAGACCTACAATGAGCAGTTCTTC.

The chain carries TRBV12-3 or TRBV12-4 and TRBJ2-7, with 10 nucleotides matching TRBD2. J lost 0 bases, V lost 2 bases, and 1 base had no gene match. The length of the CDR3 is 15 residues. The CDR3 DNA reads TGTGCCAGCAGTTTACCTAGCGGGAGCTCCTACGAGCAGTACTTC. Protein: CASSLPSGSSYEQYF.

J is TRBJ2-5 and V is TRBV29-1; 7 bases are shared with TRBD1. V was pared by 0 bases and J by 2 bases, with 9 bases of the junction left unmatched. The length of the CDR3 is 16 residues. Per germline, CDR1 SQVTM and CDR2 ANQGSEA. The CDR3 DNA sequence: TGCAGCGTTGAAGAGGGTATACGGGACAGACAAGAGACCCAGTACTTC. This translates into CSVEEGIRDRQETQYF.

The CDR3 loop reads CSVGSGGPSYEQYF. The CDR3 nucleotides are TGCAGCGTTGGTTCGGGAGGGCCATCCTACGAGCAGTACTTC. V gene TRBV29-1 combines with J gene TRBJ2-7; 8 bases line up with TRBD2. Looked up from germline, CDR1 is SQVTM and CDR2 is ANQGSEA. Trimming took 4 bases from V and 1 from J; bases not matched to a gene: 6. The length of the CDR3 is 14 residues.

The V and J genes are TRBV29-1 and TRBJ2-1; 7 positions match TRBD1. Germline V gene lookup returns CDR1 SQVTM and CDR2 ANQGSEA. J was trimmed by 3 bases and V by 4 bases; bases with no gene match: 3. CDR3 size: 13 residues. The CDR3 is CSVVNRGYNEQFF. For the CDR3, the DNA is TGCAGCGTTGTCAACAGGGGCTACAATGAGCAGTTCTTC.